The TCR beta chain under discussion was sequenced for a study of technical replicates of blood from a handful of donors. Per the germline V gene, CDR1 is MGHRA and CDR2 is YSYEKL. This CDR3 region has 17 residues. With V trimmed by 0 bases and J by 5 bases, 10 bases remained unmatched. The data were produced by immunoSEQ multiplex PCR, yet TCRdb's version contains in-frame clones alone and is incomplete. This sample yields under 85,000 clones, of which nearly 98% are seen a single time; approximately 0.25% belongs to the top ten. Sequences were obtained from T cells isolated from PBMCs. The sequence was obtained from a human donor in good health. The chain is built from TRBV4-1 and TRBJ2-3; TRBD2 agrees at 8 bases. In DNA, the CDR3 is TGCGCCAGCAGCCAAGACCCGGTTGGACTAGCAGTAGATACGCAGTATTTT. This encodes CASSQDPVGLAVDTQYF.